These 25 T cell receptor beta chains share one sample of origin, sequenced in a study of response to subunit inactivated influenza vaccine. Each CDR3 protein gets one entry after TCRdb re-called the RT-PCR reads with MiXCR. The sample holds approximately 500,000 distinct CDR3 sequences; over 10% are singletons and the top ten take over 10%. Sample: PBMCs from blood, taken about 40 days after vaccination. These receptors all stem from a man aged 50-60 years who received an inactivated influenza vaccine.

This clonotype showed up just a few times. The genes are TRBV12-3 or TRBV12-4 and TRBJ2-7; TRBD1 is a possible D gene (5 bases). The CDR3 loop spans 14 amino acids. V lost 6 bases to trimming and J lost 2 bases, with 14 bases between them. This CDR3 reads CASSKVQGAYEQYF. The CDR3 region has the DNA TGTGCCAGCAGCAAGGTGCAGGGCGCCTACGAGCAGTACTTC.

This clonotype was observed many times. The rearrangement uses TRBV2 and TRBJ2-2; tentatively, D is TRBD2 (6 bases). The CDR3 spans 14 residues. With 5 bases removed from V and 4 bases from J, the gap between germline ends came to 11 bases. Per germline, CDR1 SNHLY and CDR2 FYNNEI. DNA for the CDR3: TGTGCCAGCAGTAAGACTAGGTTCACCGGGGAGCTGTTTTTT. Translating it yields CASSKTRFTGELFF. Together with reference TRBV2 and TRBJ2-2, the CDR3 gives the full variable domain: EPEVTQTPSHQVTQMGQEVILRCVPISNHLYFYWYRQILGQKVEFLVSFYNNEISEKSEIFDDQFSVERPDGSNFTLKIRSTKLEDSAMYFCASSKTRFTGELFFGEGSRLTVL.

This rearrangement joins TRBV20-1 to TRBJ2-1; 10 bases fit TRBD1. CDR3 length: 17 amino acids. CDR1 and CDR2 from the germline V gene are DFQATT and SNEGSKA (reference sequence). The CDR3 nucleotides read TGCTGCGCTAGCCCTCCTGGACAGGGGGTACTTTACAATGAGCAGTTCTTC. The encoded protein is CCASPPGQGVLYNEQFF.

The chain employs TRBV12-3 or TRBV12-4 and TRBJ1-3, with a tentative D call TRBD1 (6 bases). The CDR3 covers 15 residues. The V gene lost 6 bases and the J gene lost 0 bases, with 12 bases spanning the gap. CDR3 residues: CASSPGTLSGNTIYF. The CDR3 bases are TGTGCCAGCAGCCCGGGGACACTCTCTGGAAACACCATATATTTT.

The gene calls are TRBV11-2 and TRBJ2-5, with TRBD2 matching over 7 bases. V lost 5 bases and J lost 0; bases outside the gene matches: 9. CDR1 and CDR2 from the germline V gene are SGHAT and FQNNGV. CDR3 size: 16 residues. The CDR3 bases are TGTGCCAGCAGCCCTGCCGGGACTACGAACCAAGAGACCCAGTACTTC. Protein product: CASSPAGTTNQETQYF. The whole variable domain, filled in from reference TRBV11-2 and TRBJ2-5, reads EAGVAQSPRYKIIEKRQSVAFWCNPISGHATLYWYQQILGQGPKLLIQFQNNGVVDDSQLPKDRFSAERLKGVDSTLKIQPAKLEDSAVYLCASSPAGTTNQETQYFGPGTRLLVL.

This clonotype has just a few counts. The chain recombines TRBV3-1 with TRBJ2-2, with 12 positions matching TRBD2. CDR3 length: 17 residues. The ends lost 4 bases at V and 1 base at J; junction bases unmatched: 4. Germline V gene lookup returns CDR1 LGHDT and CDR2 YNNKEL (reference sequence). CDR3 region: CASSRGLAGQNTGELFF. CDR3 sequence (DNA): TGTGCCAGCAGCCGAGGACTAGCGGGACAGAACACCGGGGAGCTGTTTTTT.

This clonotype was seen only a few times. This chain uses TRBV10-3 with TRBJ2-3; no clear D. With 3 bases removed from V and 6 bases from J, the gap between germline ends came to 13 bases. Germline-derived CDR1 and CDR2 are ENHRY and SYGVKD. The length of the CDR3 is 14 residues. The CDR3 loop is CAISENKIGDTQYF. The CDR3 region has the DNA TGTGCCATCAGTGAAAATAAGATTGGGGATACGCAGTATTTT.

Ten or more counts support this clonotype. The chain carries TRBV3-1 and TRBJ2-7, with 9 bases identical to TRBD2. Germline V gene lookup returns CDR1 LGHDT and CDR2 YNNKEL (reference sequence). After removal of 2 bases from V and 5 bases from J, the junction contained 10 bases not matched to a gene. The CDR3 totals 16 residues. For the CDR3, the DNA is TGTGCCAGCAGCCAACCCCTGACTAGCGGTGTCAACGAGCAGTACTTC. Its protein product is CASSQPLTSGVNEQYF.

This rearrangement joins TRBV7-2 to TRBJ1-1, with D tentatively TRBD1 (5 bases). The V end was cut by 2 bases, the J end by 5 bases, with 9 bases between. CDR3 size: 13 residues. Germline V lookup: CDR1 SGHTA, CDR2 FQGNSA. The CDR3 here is CASSLPGGTEAFF. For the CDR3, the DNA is TGTGCCAGCAGCTTACCGGGGGGAACTGAAGCTTTCTTT. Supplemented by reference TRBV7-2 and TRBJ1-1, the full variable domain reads GAGVSQSPSNKVTEKGKDVELRCDPISGHTALYWYRQSLGQGLEFLIYFQGNSAPDKSGLPSDRFSAERTGGSVSTLTIQRTQQEDSAVYLCASSLPGGTEAFFGQGTRLTVV.

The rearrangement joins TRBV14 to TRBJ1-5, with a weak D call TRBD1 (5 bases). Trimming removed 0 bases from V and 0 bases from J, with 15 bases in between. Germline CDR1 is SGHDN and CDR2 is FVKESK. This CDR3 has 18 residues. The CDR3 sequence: CASSQDSDRTYSNQPQHF. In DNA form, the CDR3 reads TGTGCCAGCAGCCAAGATAGCGACAGAACATATAGCAATCAGCCCCAGCATTTT.

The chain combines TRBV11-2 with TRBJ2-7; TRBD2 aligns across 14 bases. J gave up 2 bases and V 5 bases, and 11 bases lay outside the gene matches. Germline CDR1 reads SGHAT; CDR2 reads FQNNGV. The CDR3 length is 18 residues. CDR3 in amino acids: CASSGIGTSGSFPYEQYF. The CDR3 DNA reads TGTGCCAGCAGCGGGATCGGGACTAGCGGGAGTTTCCCCTACGAGCAGTACTTC.

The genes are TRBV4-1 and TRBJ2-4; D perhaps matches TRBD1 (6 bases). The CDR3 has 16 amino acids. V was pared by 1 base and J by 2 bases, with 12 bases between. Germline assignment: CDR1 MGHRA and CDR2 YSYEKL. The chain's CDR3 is CASSQGQATSKNIQYF. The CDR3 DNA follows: TGCGCCAGCAGCCAAGGACAGGCGACCTCCAAAAACATTCAGTACTTC.

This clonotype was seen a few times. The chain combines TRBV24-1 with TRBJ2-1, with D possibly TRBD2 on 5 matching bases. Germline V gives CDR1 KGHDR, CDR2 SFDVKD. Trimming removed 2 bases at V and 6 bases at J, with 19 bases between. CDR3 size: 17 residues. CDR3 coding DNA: TGTGCCACCAGTGATTCATCTAGGCGGGCGTCCCCCAATGAGCAGTTCTTC. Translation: CATSDSSRRASPNEQFF.

This CDR3 reads CSASGAGGSGEQFF. DNA for the CDR3: TGCAGTGCTAGCGGAGCGGGAGGGAGTGGGGAGCAGTTCTTC. The chain couples TRBV20-1 to TRBJ2-1; 10 bases align to TRBD2. The germline gives CDR1 DFQATT, CDR2 SNEGSKA (reference sequence). CDR3 length: 14 residues. Trimming cost V 3 bases and J 10 bases; bases outside gene matches: 9.

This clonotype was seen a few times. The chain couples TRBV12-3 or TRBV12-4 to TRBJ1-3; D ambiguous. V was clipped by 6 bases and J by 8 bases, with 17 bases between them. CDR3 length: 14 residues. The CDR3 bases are TGTGCCAGCAGACCACAGACCGCCGCAGACACCATATATTTT. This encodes CASRPQTAADTIYF.

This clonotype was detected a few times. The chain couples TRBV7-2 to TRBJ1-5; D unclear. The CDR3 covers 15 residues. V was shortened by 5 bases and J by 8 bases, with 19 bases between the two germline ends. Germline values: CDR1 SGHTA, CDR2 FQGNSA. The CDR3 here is CASSQKRRFGEPQHF. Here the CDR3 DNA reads TGTGCCAGCAGCCAAAAAAGGCGATTTGGTGAGCCCCAGCATTTT. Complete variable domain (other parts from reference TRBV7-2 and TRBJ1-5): GAGVSQSPSNKVTEKGKDVELRCDPISGHTALYWYRQSLGQGLEFLIYFQGNSAPDKSGLPSDRFSAERTGGSVSTLTIQRTQQEDSAVYLCASSQKRRFGEPQHFGDGTRLSIL.

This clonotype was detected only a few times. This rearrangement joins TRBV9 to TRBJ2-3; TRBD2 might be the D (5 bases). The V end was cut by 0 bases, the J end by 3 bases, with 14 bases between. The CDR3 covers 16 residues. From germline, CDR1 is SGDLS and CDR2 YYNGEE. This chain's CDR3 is CASSVVEAEVTDTQYF. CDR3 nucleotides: TGTGCCAGCAGCGTAGTGGAAGCGGAGGTGACAGATACGCAGTATTTT.

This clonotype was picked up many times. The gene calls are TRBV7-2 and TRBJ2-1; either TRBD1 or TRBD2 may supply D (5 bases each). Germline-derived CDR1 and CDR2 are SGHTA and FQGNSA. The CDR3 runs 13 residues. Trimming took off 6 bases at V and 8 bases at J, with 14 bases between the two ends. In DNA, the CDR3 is TGTGCCAGCAGTCGGTCTGGGACCTATGAGCAGTTCTTC. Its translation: CASSRSGTYEQFF.

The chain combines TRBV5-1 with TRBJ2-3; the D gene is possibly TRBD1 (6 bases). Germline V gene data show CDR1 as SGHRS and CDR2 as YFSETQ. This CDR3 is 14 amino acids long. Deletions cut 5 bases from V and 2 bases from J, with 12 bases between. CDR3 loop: CASRRQETTDTQYF. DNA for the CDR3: TGCGCCAGCAGAAGACAGGAAACCACAGATACGCAGTATTTT.

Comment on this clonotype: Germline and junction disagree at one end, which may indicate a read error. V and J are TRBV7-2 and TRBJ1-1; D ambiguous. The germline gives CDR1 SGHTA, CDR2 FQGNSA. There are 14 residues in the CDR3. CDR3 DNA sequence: TGTGCCAGCAGCATAGGACGGATGAACATTGAAGCTTTCTTT. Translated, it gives CASSIGRMNIEAFF. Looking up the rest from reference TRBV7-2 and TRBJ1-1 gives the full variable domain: GAGVSQSPSNKVTEKGKDVELRCDPISGHTALYWYRQSLGQGLEFLIYFQGNSAPDKSGLPSDRFSAERTGGSVSTLTIQRTQQEDSAVYLCASSIGRMNIEAFFGQGTRLTVV.

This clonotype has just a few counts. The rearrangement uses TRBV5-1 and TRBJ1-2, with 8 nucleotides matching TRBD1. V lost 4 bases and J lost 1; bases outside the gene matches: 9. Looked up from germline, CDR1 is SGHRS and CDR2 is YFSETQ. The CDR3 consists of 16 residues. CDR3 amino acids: CASSPGQVYDNYGYTF. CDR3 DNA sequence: TGCGCCAGCAGCCCGGGACAGGTTTACGATAACTATGGCTACACCTTC.

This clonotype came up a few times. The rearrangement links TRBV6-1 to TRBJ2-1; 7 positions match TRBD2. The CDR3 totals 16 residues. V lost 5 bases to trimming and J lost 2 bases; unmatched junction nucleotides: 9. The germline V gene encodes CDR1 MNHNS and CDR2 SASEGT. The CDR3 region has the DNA TGTGCCAGCAGTACCTTGACTAGCTTCGCCTACAATGAGCAGTTCTTC. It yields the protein CASSTLTSFAYNEQFF.

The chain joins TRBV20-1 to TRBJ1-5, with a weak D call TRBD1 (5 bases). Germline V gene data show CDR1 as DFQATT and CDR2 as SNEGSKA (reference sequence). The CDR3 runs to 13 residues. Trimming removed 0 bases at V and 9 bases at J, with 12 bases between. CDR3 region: CSAREGELRPQHF. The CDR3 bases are TGCAGTGCTAGAGAGGGGGAATTGCGGCCCCAGCATTTT.

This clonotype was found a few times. CDR3 region: CATSTRRLGLTQYF. DNA of the CDR3: TGTGCCACCAGCACCCGAAGGCTGGGACTGACGCAGTATTTT. The J gene is TRBJ2-3, the V gene TRBV15; D possibly corresponds to TRBD2 (6 bases). Trimming pared 4 bases from V and 9 bases from J, leaving 17 bases between. Germline CDR1 reads LNHNV; CDR2 reads YYDKDF (reference sequence). The CDR3 consists of 14 residues.

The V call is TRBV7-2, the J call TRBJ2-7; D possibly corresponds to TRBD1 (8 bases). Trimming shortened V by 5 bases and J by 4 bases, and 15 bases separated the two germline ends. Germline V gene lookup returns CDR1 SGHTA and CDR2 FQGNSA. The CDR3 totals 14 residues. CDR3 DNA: TGTGCCAGCAGCCCGTTACAGGGGGGGTACGAGCAGTACTTC. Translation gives CASSPLQGGYEQYF. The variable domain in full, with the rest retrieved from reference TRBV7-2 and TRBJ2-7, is GAGVSQSPSNKVTEKGKDVELRCDPISGHTALYWYRQSLGQGLEFLIYFQGNSAPDKSGLPSDRFSAERTGGSVSTLTIQRTQQEDSAVYLCASSPLQGGYEQYFGPGTRLTVT.